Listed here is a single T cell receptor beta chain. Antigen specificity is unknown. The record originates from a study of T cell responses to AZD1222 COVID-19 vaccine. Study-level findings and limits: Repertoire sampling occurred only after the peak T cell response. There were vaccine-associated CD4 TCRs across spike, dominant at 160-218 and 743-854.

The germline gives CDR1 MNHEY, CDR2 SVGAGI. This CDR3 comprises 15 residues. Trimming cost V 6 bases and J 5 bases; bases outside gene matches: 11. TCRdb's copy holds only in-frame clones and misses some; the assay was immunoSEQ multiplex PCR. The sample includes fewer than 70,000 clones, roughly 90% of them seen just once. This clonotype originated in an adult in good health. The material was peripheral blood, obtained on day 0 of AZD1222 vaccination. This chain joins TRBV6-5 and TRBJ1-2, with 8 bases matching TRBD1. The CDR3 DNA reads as TGTGCCAGCAGAGATCTAGTCGGACAGGGATATGGCTACACCTTC. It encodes CASRDLVGQGYGYTF.